Presented here are 19 T cell receptor beta chains from one specimen sequenced in a study of PD-1 blockade in classical Hodgkin lymphoma. Every one of the patients relapsed after autologous stem cell transplantation (brentuximab vedotin exposure was variable). CD8+ T cell isolation from thawed PBMCs was performed by magnetic negative selection. The protocol was immunoSEQ multiplex PCR, while the TCRdb copy is restricted to in-frame clones and leaves out a portion. The sample records 1,600 or so clones, roughly 63% being singletons. The sequencing here drew on CD8+ T cells from blood, taken at baseline. Receptors were obtained from a human donor with classical Hodgkin lymphoma.

This rearrangement joins TRBV5-5 to TRBJ1-3; tentatively, D is TRBD1 (5 bases). Germline values: CDR1 SGHKS, CDR2 YYEKEE (reference sequence). The CDR3 runs 15 residues. Trimming removed 3 bases from V and 0 bases from J, with 10 bases in between. For the CDR3, the DNA is TGTGCCAGCAGCTCTTGGGGGTTCTCTGGAAACACCATATATTTT. Its protein product is CASSSWGFSGNTIYF.

J is TRBJ1-5 and V is TRBV27, with no clear D. V lost 4 bases and J lost 6, with 7 bases in between. There are 12 residues in the CDR3. Germline lookup yields CDR1 MNHEY and CDR2 SMNVEV (reference sequence). CDR3 in amino acids: CASSSGGQPQHF. DNA for the CDR3: TGTGCCAGCAGTTCGGGAGGTCAGCCCCAGCATTTT.

The genes are TRBV6-1 and TRBJ1-1; D might be TRBD1 (5 bases). This CDR3 has 13 residues. V was trimmed by 10 bases and J by 4 bases, leaving 16 bases between them. In germline, CDR1 is MNHNS, CDR2 SASEGT. The CDR3 here is CAMSIGGITEAFF. For the CDR3, the DNA is TGTGCCATGTCCATCGGGGGTATCACTGAAGCTTTCTTT.

This clone was seen only once. The V call is TRBV19, the J call TRBJ1-1; D might be TRBD1 (6 bases). This CDR3 has 14 amino acids. Trimming pared 5 bases from V and 6 bases from J, leaving 16 bases between. Germline CDR1 and CDR2: LNHDA and SQIVND (reference sequence). In nucleotides, the CDR3 is TGTGCCAGTAGTGGGGGCAGGGACGGATCTGAAGCTTTCTTT. This sequence encodes CASSGGRDGSEAFF.

The table lists this clone with a few counts. V is TRBV2 and J is TRBJ1-4; 12 nucleotides align to TRBD1. V shed 1 base, J shed 5 bases, and the junction held 2 bases outside the gene matches. CDR1 is SNHLY, CDR2 FYNNEI, per germline. The CDR3 totals 16 residues. The CDR3 reads CASSEVGQGANEKLFF. The CDR3, as DNA: TGTGCCAGCAGTGAAGTGGGACAGGGGGCGAATGAAAAACTGTTTTTT.

A remark on this clone: A single base is all that separates this from a far larger clone, so a read error is likely. Within the sample, other DNA sequences also encode this same CDR3. The chain employs TRBV7-9 and TRBJ1-4; 7 nucleotides align to TRBD1. Germline values: CDR1 SEHNR, CDR2 FQNEAQ (reference sequence). The V and J ends lost 5 bases and 4 bases, in that order; junction bases with no gene match: 10. The CDR3 length is 16 residues. CDR3 DNA: TGTGCCAGCAGCCCTCAAGGGGGACAGAGTAATGAAAAACTGTTTTTT. This sequence encodes CASSPQGGQSNEKLFF.

This clone was detected only a few times. The CDR3 bases are TGTGCCATCATGGTGGATCCGGGGCAGCCCCAGCATTTT. It codes for CAIMVDPGQPQHF. This chain uses TRBV10-3 with TRBJ1-5; no firm D call. The CDR3 spans 13 residues. CDR1 is ENHRY and CDR2 is SYGVKD in the germline V gene. The V end was cut by 7 bases, the J end by 7 bases, with 14 bases between.

By its share, this clone is large (0.1 to 1%). The chain combines TRBV6-6 with TRBJ2-7, with D perhaps matching TRBD1 (6 bases). Germline V gene lookup returns CDR1 MNHNY and CDR2 SVGAGI (reference sequence). V lost 10 bases, J lost 7 bases, and 14 bases lay in between. This CDR3 spans 11 amino acids. CDR3 protein: CATISGAEQYF. DNA for the CDR3: TGTGCCACCATCTCAGGGGCAGAGCAGTACTTC.

This chain links TRBV29-1 with TRBJ1-2, with 7 bases matching TRBD1. The CDR3 contains 15 residues. From germline, CDR1 is SQVTM and CDR2 ANQGSEA. V was pared by 0 bases and J by 4 bases, with 8 bases of the junction left unmatched. CDR3 bases: TGCAGCGTTGAAGATCTGGAGGGGGCAGTCTATGGCTACACCTTC. It is translated as CSVEDLEGAVYGYTF.

CDR3 sequence (DNA): TGTGCCAGCAGCCCCCTAGCGGGGGTCCTAAATGAGCAGTTCTTC. Its translation: CASSPLAGVLNEQFF. V usage is TRBV7-8 and J usage is TRBJ2-1; 10 bases are a match to TRBD2. Trimming took 5 bases from V and 7 from J; bases not matched to a gene: 8. Germline CDR1 reads SGHVS; CDR2 reads FQNEAQ. The CDR3 has 15 residues.

This clone appeared a single time. The gene calls are TRBV7-2 and TRBJ1-1, with D maybe TRBD1 (6 bases). There are 13 residues in the CDR3. Germline V lookup: CDR1 SGHTA, CDR2 FQGNSA. Trimming cost V 1 base and J 4 bases, with 7 bases left between them. The CDR3 loop is CASSLGGATEAFF. CDR3 DNA sequence: TGTGCCAGCAGCTTAGGGGGGGCCACTGAAGCTTTCTTT.

This clone appeared a single time. V gene TRBV7-9 combines with J gene TRBJ2-3; possibly TRBD2 for D (7 bases). The CDR3 totals 17 residues. V was trimmed by 5 bases and J by 3 bases, leaving 21 bases between them. Germline V gene data show CDR1 as SEHNR and CDR2 as FQNEAQ (reference sequence). CDR3 nucleotide sequence: TGTGCCAGCAGCAACGGGTCTGTGGGGGGGCGGACAGATACGCAGTATTTT. Translated, it gives CASSNGSVGGRTDTQYF.

In its sample, this clone was seen a few times. The chain recombines TRBV4-3 with TRBJ1-2; 7 bases agree with TRBD1. CDR1 and CDR2 from the germline V gene are LGHNA and YSLEER. There are 14 residues in the CDR3. Trimming removed 3 bases from V and 4 bases from J; junction bases left unmatched: 5. CDR3: CASSHHGQVYGYTF. CDR3 sequence (DNA): TGCGCCAGCAGCCACCACGGACAGGTCTATGGCTACACCTTC.

This clone has more than one count but fewer than ten. V and J are TRBV7-9 and TRBJ2-4, with 12 bases lining up with TRBD1. The V and J ends lost 5 bases and 2 bases, in that order; junction bases with no gene match: 13. The V gene's germline CDR1 is SEHNR and CDR2 FQNEAQ (reference sequence). The CDR3 consists of 19 residues. The CDR3 nucleotides read TGTGCCAGCAGCCCAGGACCGGGACAGGGGGCGCGGTCCAAAAACATTCAGTACTTC. Amino acid sequence: CASSPGPGQGARSKNIQYF.

The chain joins TRBV27 to TRBJ2-5; perhaps TRBD1 as D (5 bases). With 5 bases removed from V and 3 bases from J, the gap between germline ends came to 10 bases. In germline, CDR1 is MNHEY, CDR2 SMNVEV (reference sequence). This CDR3 comprises 13 residues. This CDR3 is CASSPTVEETQYF. The CDR3 coding sequence is TGTGCCAGCAGTCCGACAGTCGAAGAGACCCAGTACTTC.

This clone ranks as large. This sample includes further DNA sequences coding for the same CDR3. The DNA of the CDR3 is TGCGCCAGCAGCCAAGATCGGGGGACCTATGGCTACACCTTC. It is translated as CASSQDRGTYGYTF. The chain carries TRBV4-3 and TRBJ1-2; D is perhaps TRBD1 (5 bases). This CDR3 is built from 14 residues. V was trimmed by 0 bases and J by 4 bases, leaving 9 bases between them. Germline V CDR1 and CDR2: LGHNA, YSLEER.

The chain is built from TRBV11-3 and TRBJ2-7; tentatively, D is TRBD2 (7 bases). V was trimmed by 1 base and J by 2 bases, leaving 9 bases between them. Germline CDR1 and CDR2: SGHNT and YENEEA. This CDR3 spans 14 amino acids. The CDR3 region is CASSLAGGTYEQYF. The CDR3 DNA reads TGTGCCAGCAGCTTAGCGGGGGGCACCTACGAGCAGTACTTC.

The chain uses TRBV4-2 and TRBJ1-3; D uncertain. The CDR3 is made up of 13 amino acids. V was cut by 5 bases and J by 3 bases, with 8 bases left in between. Germline V CDR1 and CDR2: LGHNA, YNFKEQ. CDR3 region: CASSSGIGNTIYF. The CDR3 DNA follows: TGTGCCAGCAGCTCAGGAATTGGAAACACCATATATTTT.

This chain uses TRBV6-5 with TRBJ2-2; D perhaps matches TRBD1 (6 bases). Trimming took 2 bases from V and 3 from J, leaving 10 bases between them. Germline loops: CDR1 MNHEY, CDR2 SVGAGI. The CDR3 extends over 15 amino acids. The DNA of the CDR3 is TGTGCCAGCAGTTACGAGGGGGTGGACACCGGGGAGCTGTTTTTT. Amino acid sequence: CASSYEGVDTGELFF.